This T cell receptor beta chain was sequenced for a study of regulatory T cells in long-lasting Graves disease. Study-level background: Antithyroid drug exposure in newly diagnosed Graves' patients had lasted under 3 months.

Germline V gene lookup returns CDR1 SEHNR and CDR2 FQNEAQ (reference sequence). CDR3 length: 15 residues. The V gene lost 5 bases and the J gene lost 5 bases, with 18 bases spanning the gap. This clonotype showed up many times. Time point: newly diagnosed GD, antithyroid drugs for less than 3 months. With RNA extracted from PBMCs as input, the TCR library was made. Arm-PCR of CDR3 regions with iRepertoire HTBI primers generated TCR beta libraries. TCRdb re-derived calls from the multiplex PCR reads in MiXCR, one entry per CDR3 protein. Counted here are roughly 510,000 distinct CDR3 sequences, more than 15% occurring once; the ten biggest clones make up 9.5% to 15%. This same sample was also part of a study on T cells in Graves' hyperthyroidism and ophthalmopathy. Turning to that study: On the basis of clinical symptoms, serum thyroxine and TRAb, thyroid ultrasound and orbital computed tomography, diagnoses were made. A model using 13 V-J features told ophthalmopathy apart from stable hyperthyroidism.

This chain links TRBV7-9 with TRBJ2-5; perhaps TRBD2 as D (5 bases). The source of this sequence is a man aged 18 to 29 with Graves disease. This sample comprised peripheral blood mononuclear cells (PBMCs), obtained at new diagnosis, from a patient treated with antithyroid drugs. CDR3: CASSQSGEGLETQYF. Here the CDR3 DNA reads TGTGCCAGCAGCCAAAGCGGAGAAGGGTTGGAGACCCAGTACTTC.